The entry that follows covers one T cell receptor beta chain sequence. Its antigen remains unknown. The sample comes from a study of T cell responses to AZD1222 COVID-19 vaccine. Sequencing was performed with immunoSEQ multiplex PCR; in TCRdb, only in-frame clones are kept and a portion is missing. Altogether around 44,000 clones are present, 70% to 90% being singletons, with the ten largest covering 6% to 8%. Germline-derived CDR1 and CDR2 are SEHNR and FQNEAQ (reference sequence). Germline trimming cut 4 bases from V and 9 bases from J; bases unmatched to any gene: 7. CDR3 length: 15 residues. Whole-study results and caveats: Recipients of two AZD1222 doses showed rising Spike-specific TCR breadth and depth.

The chain joins TRBV7-9 to TRBJ2-1, with 12 bases fitting TRBD1. Sample: peripheral blood, taken 28 days after the second AZD1222 dose. The sequence was obtained from an adult who received the AZD1222 COVID-19 vaccine. The CDR3 loop reads CASSSTGTGGIEQFF. CDR3 DNA sequence: TGTGCCAGCAGCTCGACCGGGACAGGGGGCATTGAGCAGTTCTTC.